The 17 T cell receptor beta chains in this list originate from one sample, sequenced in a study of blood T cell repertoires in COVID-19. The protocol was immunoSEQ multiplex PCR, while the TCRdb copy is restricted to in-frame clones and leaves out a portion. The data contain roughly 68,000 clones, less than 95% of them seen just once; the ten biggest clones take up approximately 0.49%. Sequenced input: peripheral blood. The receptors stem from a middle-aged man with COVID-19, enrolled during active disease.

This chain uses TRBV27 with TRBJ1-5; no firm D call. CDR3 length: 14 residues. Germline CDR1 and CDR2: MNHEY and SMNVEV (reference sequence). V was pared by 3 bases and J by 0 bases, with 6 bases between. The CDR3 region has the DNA TGTGCCAGCAGTTTTTACAGTAGCAATCAGCCCCAGCATTTT. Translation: CASSFYSSNQPQHF.

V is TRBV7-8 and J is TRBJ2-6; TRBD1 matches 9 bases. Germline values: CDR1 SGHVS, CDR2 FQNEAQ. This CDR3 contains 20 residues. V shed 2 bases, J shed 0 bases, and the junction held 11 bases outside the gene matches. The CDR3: CASSLTGGLVLGSGANVLTF. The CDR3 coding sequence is TGTGCCAGCAGCTTAACAGGGGGCCTAGTTTTAGGCTCTGGGGCCAACGTCCTGACTTTC.

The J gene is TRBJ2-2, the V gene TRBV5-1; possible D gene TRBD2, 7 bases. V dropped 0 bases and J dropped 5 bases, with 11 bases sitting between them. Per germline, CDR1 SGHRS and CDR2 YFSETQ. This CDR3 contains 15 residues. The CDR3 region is CASSLAGGVTGELFF. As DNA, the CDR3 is TGCGCCAGCAGCTTGGCGGGGGGCGTAACCGGGGAGCTGTTTTTT.

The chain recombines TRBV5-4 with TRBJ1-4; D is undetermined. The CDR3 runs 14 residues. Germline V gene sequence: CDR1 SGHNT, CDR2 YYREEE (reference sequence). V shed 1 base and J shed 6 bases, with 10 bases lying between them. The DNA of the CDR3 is TGTGCCAGCAGCTTGTCGGGGATCGATGAAAAACTGTTTTTT. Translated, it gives CASSLSGIDEKLFF.

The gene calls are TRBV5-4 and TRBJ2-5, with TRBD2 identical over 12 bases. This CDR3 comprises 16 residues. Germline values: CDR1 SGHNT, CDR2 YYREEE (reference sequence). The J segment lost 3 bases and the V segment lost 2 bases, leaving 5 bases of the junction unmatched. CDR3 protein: CASSFHRLAGEETQYF. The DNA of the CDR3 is TGTGCCAGCAGCTTTCATAGACTAGCGGGAGAAGAGACCCAGTACTTC.

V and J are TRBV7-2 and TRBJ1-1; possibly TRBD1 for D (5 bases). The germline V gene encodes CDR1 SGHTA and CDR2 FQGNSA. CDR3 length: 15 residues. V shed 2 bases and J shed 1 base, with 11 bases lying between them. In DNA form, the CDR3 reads TGTGCCAGCAGCTTAAGGTACCAGGGGAACACTGAAGCTTTCTTT. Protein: CASSLRYQGNTEAFF.

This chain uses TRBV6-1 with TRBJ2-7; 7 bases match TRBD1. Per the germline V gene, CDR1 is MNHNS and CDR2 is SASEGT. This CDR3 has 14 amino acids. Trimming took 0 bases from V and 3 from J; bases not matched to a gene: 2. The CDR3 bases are TGTGCCAGCAGTGAAGCCCGGGACAGCTACGAGCAGTACTTC. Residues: CASSEARDSYEQYF.

DNA for the CDR3: TGTGCCAGCAGCCTCGTATCTTGGAGCGAGCAGTACTTC. It is translated as CASSLVSWSEQYF. This sequence joins TRBV9 and TRBJ2-7; D call uncertain. The CDR3 length is 13 residues. The germline gives CDR1 SGDLS, CDR2 YYNGEE. The V end lost 4 bases, the J end lost 6 bases, and 14 bases lay between the germline ends.

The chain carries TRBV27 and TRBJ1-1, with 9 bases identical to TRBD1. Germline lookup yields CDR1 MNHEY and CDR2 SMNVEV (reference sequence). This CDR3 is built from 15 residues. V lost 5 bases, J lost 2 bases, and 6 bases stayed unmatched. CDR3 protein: CASSLNRGHNTEAFF. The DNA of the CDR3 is TGTGCCAGCAGTCTGAACAGGGGGCATAACACTGAAGCTTTCTTT.

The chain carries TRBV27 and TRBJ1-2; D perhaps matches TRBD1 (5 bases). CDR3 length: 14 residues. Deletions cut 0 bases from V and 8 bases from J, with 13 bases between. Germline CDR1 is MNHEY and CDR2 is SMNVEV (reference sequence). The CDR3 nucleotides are TGTGCCAGCAGTTTATCCAGGGTAGGTGGCGGCTACACCTTC. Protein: CASSLSRVGGGYTF.

CDR3 bases: TGTGCCAGCAGCCTGGAACCGGGACAGGCCGCACAAGAGACCCAGTACTTC. It yields the protein CASSLEPGQAAQETQYF. The V gene is TRBV5-4, the J gene TRBJ2-5; 8 positions agree with TRBD1. Germline loops: CDR1 SGHNT, CDR2 YYREEE (reference sequence). This CDR3 comprises 17 residues. V dropped 4 bases and J dropped 2; count of bases not matched to a gene: 13.

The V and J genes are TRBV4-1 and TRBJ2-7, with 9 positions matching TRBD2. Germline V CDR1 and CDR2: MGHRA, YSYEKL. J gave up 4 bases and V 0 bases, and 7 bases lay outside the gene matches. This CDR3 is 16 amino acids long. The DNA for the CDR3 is TGCGCCAGCAGCCAAGATTTTAGCGGGAGTAAATACGAGCAGTACTTC. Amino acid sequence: CASSQDFSGSKYEQYF.

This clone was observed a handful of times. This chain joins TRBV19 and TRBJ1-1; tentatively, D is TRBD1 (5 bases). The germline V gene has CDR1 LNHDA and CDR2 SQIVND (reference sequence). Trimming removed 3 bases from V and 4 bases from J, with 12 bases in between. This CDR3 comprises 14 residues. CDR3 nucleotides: TGTGCCAGTAGTATTGGGGGAGGAAGCACTGAAGCTTTCTTT. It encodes CASSIGGGSTEAFF.

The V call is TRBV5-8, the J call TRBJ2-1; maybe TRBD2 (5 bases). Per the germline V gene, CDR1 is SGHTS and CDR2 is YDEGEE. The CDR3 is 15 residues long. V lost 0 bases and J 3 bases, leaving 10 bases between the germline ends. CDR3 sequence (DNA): TGTGCCAGCAGCTTGGAGGGAGCGGTCTACAATGAGCAGTTCTTC. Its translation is CASSLEGAVYNEQFF.

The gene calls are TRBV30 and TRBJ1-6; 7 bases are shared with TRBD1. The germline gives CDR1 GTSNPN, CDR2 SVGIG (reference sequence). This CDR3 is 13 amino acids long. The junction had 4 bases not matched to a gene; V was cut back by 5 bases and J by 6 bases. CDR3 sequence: CAWRDRINSPLHF. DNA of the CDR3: TGTGCCTGGCGGGACAGAATTAATTCACCCCTCCACTTT.

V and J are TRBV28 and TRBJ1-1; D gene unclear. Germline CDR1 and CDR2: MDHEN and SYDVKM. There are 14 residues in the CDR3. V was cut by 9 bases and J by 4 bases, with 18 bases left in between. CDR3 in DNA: TGTGCCAGTTCCCTCGTTGGGCGGGGCACTGAAGCTTTCTTT. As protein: CASSLVGRGTEAFF.

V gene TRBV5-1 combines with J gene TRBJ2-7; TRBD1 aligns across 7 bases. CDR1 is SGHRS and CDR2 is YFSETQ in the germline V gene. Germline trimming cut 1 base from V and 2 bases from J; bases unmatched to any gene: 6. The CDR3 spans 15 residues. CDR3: CASSLTGVFPYEQYF. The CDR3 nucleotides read TGCGCCAGCAGCTTGACAGGGGTTTTCCCCTACGAGCAGTACTTC.